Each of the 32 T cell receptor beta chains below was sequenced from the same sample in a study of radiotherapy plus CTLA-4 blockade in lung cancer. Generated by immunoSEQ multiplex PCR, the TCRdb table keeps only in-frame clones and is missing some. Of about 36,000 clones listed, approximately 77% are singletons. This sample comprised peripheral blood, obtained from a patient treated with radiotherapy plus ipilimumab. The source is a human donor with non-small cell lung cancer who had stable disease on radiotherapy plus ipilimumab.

CDR3 nucleotide sequence: TGTGCCAGCAGCTCCTTCGGAGGGGCACAAAGCAATCAGCCCCAGCATTTT. Amino acids: CASSSFGGAQSNQPQHF. The chain carries TRBV5-8 and TRBJ1-5; D perhaps matches TRBD1 (5 bases). The CDR3 totals 17 residues. Per the germline V gene, CDR1 is SGHTS and CDR2 is YDEGEE. V was cut by 3 bases and J by 1 base, with 17 bases left in between.

CDR3 nucleotide sequence: TGTGCTAGTGGTCGGACAGAGTACTACGAGCAGTACTTC. This codes for CASGRTEYYEQYF. V is TRBV12-5 and J is TRBJ2-7, with a tentative D call TRBD1 (6 bases). The germline gives CDR1 LGHNT, CDR2 FRNRAP. The germline V and J ends were trimmed by 5 bases and 3 bases, with 11 bases remaining between them. CDR3 length: 13 amino acids. The variable domain in full, with the rest retrieved from reference TRBV12-5 and TRBJ2-7, is DARVTQTPRHKVTEMGQEVTMRCQPILGHNTVFWYRQTMMQGLELLAYFRNRAPLDDSGMPKDRFSAEMPDATLATLKIQPSEPRDSAVYFCASGRTEYYEQYFGPGTRLTVT.

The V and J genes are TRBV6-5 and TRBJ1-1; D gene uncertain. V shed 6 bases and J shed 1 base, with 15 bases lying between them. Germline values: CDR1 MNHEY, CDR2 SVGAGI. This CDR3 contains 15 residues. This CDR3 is CASRHTPERNTEAFF. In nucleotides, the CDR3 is TGTGCCAGCAGACATACCCCCGAAAGGAACACTGAAGCTTTCTTT.

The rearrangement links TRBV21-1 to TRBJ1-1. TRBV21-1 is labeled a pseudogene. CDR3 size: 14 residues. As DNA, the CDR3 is TGTGCCAGCAGCAGGAGGGGGGGGGTCACTGAAGCTTTCTTT. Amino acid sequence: CASSRRGGVTEAFF.

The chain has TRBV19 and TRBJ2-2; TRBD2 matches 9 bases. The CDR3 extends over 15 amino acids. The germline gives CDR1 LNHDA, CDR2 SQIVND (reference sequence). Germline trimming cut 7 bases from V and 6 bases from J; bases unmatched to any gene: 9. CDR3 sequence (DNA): TGTGCCAGTAAGGGACTAGCTAGTTCCGCCGGGGAGCTGTTTTTT. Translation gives CASKGLASSAGELFF.

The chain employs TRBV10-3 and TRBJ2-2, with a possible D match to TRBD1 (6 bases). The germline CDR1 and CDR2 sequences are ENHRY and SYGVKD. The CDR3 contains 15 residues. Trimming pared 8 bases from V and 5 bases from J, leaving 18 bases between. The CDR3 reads CAIGTTARGTGELFF. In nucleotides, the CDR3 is TGTGCCATCGGGACGACGGCTAGGGGGACCGGGGAGCTGTTTTTT.

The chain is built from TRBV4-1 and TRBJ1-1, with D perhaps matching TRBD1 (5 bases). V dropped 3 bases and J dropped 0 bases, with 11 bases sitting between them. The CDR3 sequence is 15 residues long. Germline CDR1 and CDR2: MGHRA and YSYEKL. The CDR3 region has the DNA TGCGCCAGCAGCCAGCAGACAGCTATGAACACTGAAGCTTTCTTT. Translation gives CASSQQTAMNTEAFF.

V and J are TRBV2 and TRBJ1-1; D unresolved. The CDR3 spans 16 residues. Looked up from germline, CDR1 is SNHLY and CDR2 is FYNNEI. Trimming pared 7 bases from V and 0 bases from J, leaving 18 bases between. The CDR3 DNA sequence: TGTGCCAGCATCCTCTTTTTGGGCACCTTGAACACTGAAGCTTTCTTT. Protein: CASILFLGTLNTEAFF. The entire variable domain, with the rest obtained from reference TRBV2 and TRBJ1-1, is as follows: EPEVTQTPSHQVTQMGQEVILRCVPISNHLYFYWYRQILGQKVEFLVSFYNNEISEKSEIFDDQFSVERPDGSNFTLKIRSTKLEDSAMYFCASILFLGTLNTEAFFGQGTRLTVV.

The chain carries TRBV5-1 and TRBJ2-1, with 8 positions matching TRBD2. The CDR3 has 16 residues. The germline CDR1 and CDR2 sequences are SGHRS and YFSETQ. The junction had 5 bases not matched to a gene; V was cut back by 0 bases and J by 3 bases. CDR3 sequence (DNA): TGCGCCAGCAGCTTGGAGGGGGGGACTAGCTACAATGAGCAGTTCTTC. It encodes CASSLEGGTSYNEQFF.

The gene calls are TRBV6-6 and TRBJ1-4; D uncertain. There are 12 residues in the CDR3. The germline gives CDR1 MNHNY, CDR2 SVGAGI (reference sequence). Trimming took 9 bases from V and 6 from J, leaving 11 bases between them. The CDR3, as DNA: TGTGCCAGTTACACAGAATATGAAAAACTGTTTTTT. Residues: CASYTEYEKLFF.

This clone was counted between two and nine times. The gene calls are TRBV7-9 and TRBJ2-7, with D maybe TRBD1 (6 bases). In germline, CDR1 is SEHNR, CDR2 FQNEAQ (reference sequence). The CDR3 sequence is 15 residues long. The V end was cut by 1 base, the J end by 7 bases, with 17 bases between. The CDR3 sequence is CASSLEGTLVGEQYF. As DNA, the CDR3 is TGTGCCAGCAGCTTAGAGGGGACATTGGTAGGGGAGCAGTACTTC. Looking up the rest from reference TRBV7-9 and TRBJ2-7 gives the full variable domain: DTGVSQNPRHKITKRGQNVTFRCDPISEHNRLYWYRQTLGQGPEFLTYFQNEAQLEKSRLLSDRFSAERPKGSFSTLEIQRTEQGDSAMYLCASSLEGTLVGEQYFGPGTRLTVT.

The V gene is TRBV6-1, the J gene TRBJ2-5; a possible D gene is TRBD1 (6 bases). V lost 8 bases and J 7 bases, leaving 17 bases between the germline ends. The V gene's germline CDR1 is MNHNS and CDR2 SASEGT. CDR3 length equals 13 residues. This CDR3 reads CASGTPILGTQYF. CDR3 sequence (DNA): TGTGCCAGCGGGACACCCATTTTGGGGACCCAGTACTTC.

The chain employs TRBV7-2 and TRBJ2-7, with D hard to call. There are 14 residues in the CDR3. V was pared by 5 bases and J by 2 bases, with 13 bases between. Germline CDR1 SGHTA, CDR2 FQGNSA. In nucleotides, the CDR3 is TGTGCCAGCAGCGCGTCGACTGGAGCCTACGAGCAGTACTTC. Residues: CASSASTGAYEQYF.

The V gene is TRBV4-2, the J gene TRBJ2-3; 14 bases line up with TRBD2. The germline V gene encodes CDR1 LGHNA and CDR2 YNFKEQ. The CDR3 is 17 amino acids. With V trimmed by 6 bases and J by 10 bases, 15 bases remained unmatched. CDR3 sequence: CASSPDRGLAGESAQYF. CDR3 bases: TGTGCCAGCAGTCCTGACAGGGGACTAGCGGGGGAATCGGCGCAGTATTTT.

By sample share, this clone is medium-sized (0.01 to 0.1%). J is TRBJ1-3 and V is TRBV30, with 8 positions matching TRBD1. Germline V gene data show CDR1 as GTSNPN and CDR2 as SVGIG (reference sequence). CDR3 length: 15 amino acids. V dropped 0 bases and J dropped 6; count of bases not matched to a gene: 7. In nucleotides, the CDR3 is TGTGCCTGGAGTGTAATTTCAGGGGGCACAAACACCATATATTTT. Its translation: CAWSVISGGTNTIYF.

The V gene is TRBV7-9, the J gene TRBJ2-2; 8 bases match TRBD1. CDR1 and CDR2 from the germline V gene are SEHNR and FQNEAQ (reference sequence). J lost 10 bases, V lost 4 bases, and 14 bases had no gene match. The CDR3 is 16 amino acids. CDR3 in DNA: TGTGCCAGCAGCTCAGGACAGGGTCGCCGAGGGCAGGAGCTGTTTTTT. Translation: CASSSGQGRRGQELFF.

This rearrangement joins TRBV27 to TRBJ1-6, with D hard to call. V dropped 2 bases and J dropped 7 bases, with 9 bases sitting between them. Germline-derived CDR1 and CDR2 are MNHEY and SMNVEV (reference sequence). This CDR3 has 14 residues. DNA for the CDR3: TGTGCCAGCAGTTTAGAAGGGAGAAATTCACCCCTCCACTTT. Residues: CASSLEGRNSPLHF.

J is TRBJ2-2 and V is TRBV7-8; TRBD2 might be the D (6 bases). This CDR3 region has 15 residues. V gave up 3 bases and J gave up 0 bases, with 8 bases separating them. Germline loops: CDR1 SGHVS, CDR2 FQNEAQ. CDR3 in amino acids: CASSFGGPNTGELFF. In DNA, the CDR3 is TGTGCCAGCAGCTTCGGGGGTCCGAACACCGGGGAGCTGTTTTTT. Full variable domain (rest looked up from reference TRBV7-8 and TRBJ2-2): GAGVSQSPRYKVAKRGQDVALRCDPISGHVSLFWYQQALGQGPEFLTYFQNEAQLDKSGLPSDRFFAERPEGSVSTLKIQRTQQEDSAVYLCASSFGGPNTGELFFGEGSRLTVL.

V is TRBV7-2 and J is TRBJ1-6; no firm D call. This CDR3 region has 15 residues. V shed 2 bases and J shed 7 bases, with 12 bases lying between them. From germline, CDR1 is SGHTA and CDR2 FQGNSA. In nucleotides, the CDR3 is TGTGCCAGCAGCTTAATCAACGACGGGAATTCACCCCTCCACTTT. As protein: CASSLINDGNSPLHF.

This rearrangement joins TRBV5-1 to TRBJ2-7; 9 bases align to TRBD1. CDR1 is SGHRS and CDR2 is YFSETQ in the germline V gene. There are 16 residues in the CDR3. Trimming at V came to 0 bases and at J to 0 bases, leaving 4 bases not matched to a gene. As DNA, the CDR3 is TGCGCCAGCAGCTTGGCCGGGACAGGGATCTCCTACGAGCAGTACTTC. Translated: CASSLAGTGISYEQYF.

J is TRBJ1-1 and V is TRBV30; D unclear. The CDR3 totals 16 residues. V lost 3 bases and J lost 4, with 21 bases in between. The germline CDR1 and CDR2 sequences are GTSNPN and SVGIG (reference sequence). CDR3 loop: CAWRSPGANTGTEAFF. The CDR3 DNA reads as TGTGCCTGGAGATCTCCGGGAGCAAATACGGGCACTGAAGCTTTCTTT.

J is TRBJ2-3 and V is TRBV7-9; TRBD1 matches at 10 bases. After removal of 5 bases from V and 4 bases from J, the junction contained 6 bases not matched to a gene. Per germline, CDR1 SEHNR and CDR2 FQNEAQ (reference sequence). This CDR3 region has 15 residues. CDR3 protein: CASSPGQGPPDTQYF. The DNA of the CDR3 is TGTGCCAGCAGCCCGGGACAGGGGCCCCCAGATACGCAGTATTTT.

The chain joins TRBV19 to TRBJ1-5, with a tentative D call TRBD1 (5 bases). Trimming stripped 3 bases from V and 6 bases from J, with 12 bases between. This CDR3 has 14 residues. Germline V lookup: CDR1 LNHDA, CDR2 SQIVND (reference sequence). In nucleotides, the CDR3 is TGTGCCAGTAGTATTCCGAACAGGTTTCAGCCCCAGCATTTT. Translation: CASSIPNRFQPQHF.

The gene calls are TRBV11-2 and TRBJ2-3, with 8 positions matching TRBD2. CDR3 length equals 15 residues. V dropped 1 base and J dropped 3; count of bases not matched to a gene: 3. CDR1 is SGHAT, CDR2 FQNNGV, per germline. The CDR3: CASSLAGGMTDTQYF. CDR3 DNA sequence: TGTGCCAGCAGCTTAGCGGGGGGGATGACAGATACGCAGTATTTT.

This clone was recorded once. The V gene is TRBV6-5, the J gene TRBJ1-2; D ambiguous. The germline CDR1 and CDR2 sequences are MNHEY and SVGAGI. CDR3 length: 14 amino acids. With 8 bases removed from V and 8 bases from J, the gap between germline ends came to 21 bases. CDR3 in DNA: TGTGCCAGCTCTGCCCAAGGGCAGGCGGGGGGCTACACCTTC. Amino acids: CASSAQGQAGGYTF.

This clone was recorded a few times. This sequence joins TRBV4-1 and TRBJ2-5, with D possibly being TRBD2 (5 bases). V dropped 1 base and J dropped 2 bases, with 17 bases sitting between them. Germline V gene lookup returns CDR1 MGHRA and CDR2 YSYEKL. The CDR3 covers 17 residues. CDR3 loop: CASSQGTLRVEQETQYF. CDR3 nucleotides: TGCGCCAGCAGCCAAGGAACGCTGAGGGTGGAACAAGAGACCCAGTACTTC.

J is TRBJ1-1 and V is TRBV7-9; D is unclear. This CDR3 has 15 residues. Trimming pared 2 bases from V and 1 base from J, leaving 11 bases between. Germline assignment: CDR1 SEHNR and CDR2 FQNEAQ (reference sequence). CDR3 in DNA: TGTGCCAGCAGCTTATACAGAGTTAAGAACACTGAAGCTTTCTTT. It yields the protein CASSLYRVKNTEAFF.

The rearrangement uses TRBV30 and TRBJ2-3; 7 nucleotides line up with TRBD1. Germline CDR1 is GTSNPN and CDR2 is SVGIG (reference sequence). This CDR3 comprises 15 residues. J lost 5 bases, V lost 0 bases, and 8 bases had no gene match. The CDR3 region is CAWSVTGIRVDTQYF. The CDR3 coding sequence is TGTGCCTGGAGTGTGACAGGGATTAGGGTAGATACGCAGTATTTT.

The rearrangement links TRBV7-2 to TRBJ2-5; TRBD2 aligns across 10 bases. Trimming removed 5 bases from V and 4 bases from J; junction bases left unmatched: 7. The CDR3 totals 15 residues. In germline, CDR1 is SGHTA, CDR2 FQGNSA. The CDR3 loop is CASSAQTSGRETQYF. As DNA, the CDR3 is TGTGCCAGCAGCGCCCAGACTAGCGGGCGAGAGACCCAGTACTTC.

This CDR3 is CASSPRSRGGELFF. The CDR3 bases are TGTGCCAGCAGCCCACGGTCGCGCGGCGGGGAGCTGTTTTTT. The chain is built from TRBV5-4 and TRBJ2-2; D is unclear. Germline CDR1 SGHNT, CDR2 YYREEE (reference sequence). The CDR3 is made up of 14 amino acids. V lost 4 bases, J lost 7 bases, and 14 bases lay in between.

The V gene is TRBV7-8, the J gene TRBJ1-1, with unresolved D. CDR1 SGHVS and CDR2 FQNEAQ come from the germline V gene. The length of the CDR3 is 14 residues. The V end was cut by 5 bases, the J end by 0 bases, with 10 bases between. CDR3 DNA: TGTGCCAGCAGCGGGCCCCAAATGAACACTGAAGCTTTCTTT. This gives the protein CASSGPQMNTEAFF.

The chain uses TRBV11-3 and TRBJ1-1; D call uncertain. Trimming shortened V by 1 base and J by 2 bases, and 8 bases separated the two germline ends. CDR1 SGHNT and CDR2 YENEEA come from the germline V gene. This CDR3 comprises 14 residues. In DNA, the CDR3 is TGTGCCAGCAGCTTAGCGGGGAGAAACACTGAAGCTTTCTTT. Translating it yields CASSLAGRNTEAFF.